The 14 T cell receptor beta chains below were found in one sample sequenced in a study of blood T cells in healthy people across ages. Together with a sample-barcoded 5' primer, a J-beta primer mix was included in a second PCR lasting roughly 6 to 12 cycles. TCRdb processed the 5' RACE reads anew with MiXCR; each CDR3 protein has one entry. The sample shows around 520,000 distinct CDR3 sequences, over 25% of them seen only once. These records were also assigned to another study, of T cells of mothers and their children.

The sequenced sample was blood. These receptors all stem from a boy aged 2 to 10 in good health.

This clonotype was counted between two and nine times. The chain is built from TRBV27 and TRBJ2-5; the D gene is possibly TRBD2 (6 bases). Trimming left V 3 bases short and J 6 bases short, with 8 bases between. Germline-derived CDR1 and CDR2 are MNHEY and SMNVEV (reference sequence). The length of the CDR3 is 12 residues. CDR3 coding DNA: TGTGCCAGCAGTTTTGGAGGGAAGACCCAGTACTTC. It encodes CASSFGGKTQYF.

This clonotype was recorded a few times. The V gene is TRBV3-1, the J gene TRBJ2-5; possible D gene TRBD1, 6 bases. Germline V gene data show CDR1 as LGHDT and CDR2 as YNNKEL (reference sequence). The CDR3 runs 15 residues. Trimming removed 4 bases from V and 1 base from J, with 13 bases in between. For the CDR3, the DNA is TGTGCCAGCAGCCTACTCAGGGGAGCCCAAGAGACCCAGTACTTC. Translating gives CASSLLRGAQETQYF.

The chain couples TRBV11-2 to TRBJ2-1; 8 bases fit TRBD1. Germline trimming cut 2 bases from V and 0 bases from J; bases unmatched to any gene: 6. The CDR3 has 17 amino acids. Germline CDR1 and CDR2: SGHAT and FQNNGV. The CDR3 sequence: CASSLNPQGASYNEQFF. The CDR3, as DNA: TGTGCCAGCAGCTTAAACCCTCAGGGGGCCTCCTACAATGAGCAGTTCTTC. Variable domain in full (rest from reference TRBV11-2 and TRBJ2-1): EAGVAQSPRYKIIEKRQSVAFWCNPISGHATLYWYQQILGQGPKLLIQFQNNGVVDDSQLPKDRFSAERLKGVDSTLKIQPAKLEDSAVYLCASSLNPQGASYNEQFFGPGTRLTVL.

J is TRBJ1-2 and V is TRBV7-9; D is uncertain. The CDR3 loop spans 14 amino acids. Germline V gene sequence: CDR1 SEHNR, CDR2 FQNEAQ (reference sequence). V lost 4 bases and J lost 6, with 15 bases in between. CDR3 in DNA: TGTGCCAGCAGCTCGCCCGCGAGGCGTAATGGCTACACCTTC. This codes for CASSSPARRNGYTF.

This clonotype was counted a few times. The rearrangement links TRBV7-3 to TRBJ2-5, with D tentatively TRBD1 or TRBD2 (6 bases each). The assigned J gene may be wrong: the sequence end matches TRBJ2-1 better. Germline CDR1 is SGHTA and CDR2 is FQGTGA. The CDR3 loop spans 15 amino acids. The CDR3 coding sequence is TGTGCCAGCAGCCTGGGGGGCGGGATGAACAATGAGCAGTTCTTC. Protein: CASSLGGGMNNEQFF.

The V gene is TRBV6-6, the J gene TRBJ1-2, with 7 bases identical to TRBD1. This CDR3 has 14 amino acids. Germline CDR1 and CDR2: MNHNY and SVGAGI (reference sequence). The trim removed 6 bases at V and 3 bases at J, leaving 7 bases unmatched. In nucleotides, the CDR3 is TGTGCCAGCAGGGCAAGACAGGGTTACTATGGCTACACCTTC. As protein: CASRARQGYYGYTF.

J is TRBJ2-3 and V is TRBV6-2 or TRBV6-3, with TRBD2 matching 7 bases. Germline CDR1 MNHEY, CDR2 SVGEGT. The CDR3 is 18 amino acids. Germline trimming cut 0 bases from V and 2 bases from J; bases unmatched to any gene: 11. CDR3 residues: CASSYSKTLADPTDTQYF. The CDR3 DNA sequence: TGTGCCAGCAGTTACTCCAAAACCCTAGCGGACCCCACAGATACGCAGTATTTT.

The J gene is TRBJ2-5, the V gene TRBV6-6, with D tentatively TRBD1 (6 bases). Germline CDR1 MNHNY, CDR2 SVGAGI (reference sequence). V dropped 7 bases and J dropped 2 bases, with 14 bases sitting between them. This CDR3 has 14 residues. The CDR3 protein is CASTLGHRQETQYF. CDR3 coding DNA: TGTGCCAGCACCTTGGGACACCGACAAGAGACCCAGTACTTC.

The chain has TRBV7-9 and TRBJ2-5; 9 positions agree with TRBD2. CDR3 length: 15 amino acids. CDR1 SEHNR and CDR2 FQNEAQ come from the germline V gene (reference sequence). Trimming cost V 5 bases and J 4 bases; bases outside gene matches: 8. The CDR3 coding sequence is TGTGCCAGCAGCCGACACGCGGGAGGGGGAGAGACCCAGTACTTC. Protein sequence: CASSRHAGGGETQYF.

The table lists this clonotype with a few counts. The V and J genes are TRBV5-1 and TRBJ2-5; D call uncertain. The CDR3 length is 13 residues. With 0 bases removed from V and 4 bases from J, the gap between germline ends came to 7 bases. From germline, CDR1 is SGHRS and CDR2 YFSETQ. The CDR3 DNA follows: TGCGCCAGCAGCTTGGTGGACCCAGAGACCCAGTACTTC. Its protein product is CASSLVDPETQYF.

The chain is built from TRBV27 and TRBJ1-4; D remains unclear. V was clipped by 6 bases and J by 0 bases, with 8 bases between them. The CDR3 sequence is 14 residues long. Germline CDR1 is MNHEY and CDR2 is SMNVEV (reference sequence). This CDR3 reads CASRNRATNEKLFF. The CDR3 region has the DNA TGTGCCAGCAGGAACCGAGCAACTAATGAAAAACTGTTTTTT.

The chain joins TRBV3-1 to TRBJ2-5, with TRBD2 as a possible D gene (6 bases). The end of the DNA fits TRBJ2-1 better, so the J call may be wrong. There are 17 residues in the CDR3. From germline, CDR1 is LGHDT and CDR2 YNNKEL (reference sequence). The chain's CDR3 is CASSRVIVGRGVNEQFF. The CDR3 DNA sequence: TGTGCCAGCAGCCGGGTTATAGTCGGGAGAGGGGTCAATGAGCAGTTCTTC.

The V and J genes are TRBV6-1 and TRBJ1-3; TRBD1 is a possible D gene (5 bases). The V and J ends lost 7 bases and 0 bases respectively, with 16 bases between them. The V gene's germline CDR1 is MNHNS and CDR2 SASEGT. This CDR3 contains 16 residues. CDR3 DNA sequence: TGTGCCAGCACCCCCGGAGGGGCGCCCTCTGGAAACACCATATATTTT. Translation gives CASTPGGAPSGNTIYF.

On this clonotype: The CDR3 carries no conserved terminal phenylalanine or tryptophan, so it likely arises from a read error. The limits of the CDR3 on the DNA are not certain, so only TCRdb's listed CDR3 is given. V is TRBV28 and J is TRBJ2-7; TRBD1 is the table's D call, not checked against the DNA. The CDR3 is 13 amino acids long, termini counted. The germline V gene has CDR1 MDHEN and CDR2 SYDVKM. CDR3: CASSFQGGSGIGI.